The present T cell receptor (beta chain) was sequenced within a study of resident and recirculating memory T cells in vitiligo. Turning to the study itself: Each patient gave two lesional and two nonlesional epidermal shave biopsies, plus PBMCs.

The junction had 5 bases not matched to a gene; V was cut back by 1 base and J by 3 bases. Per the germline V gene, CDR1 is MDHEN and CDR2 is SYDVKM. This CDR3 comprises 16 residues. Study-level findings and limits: Non-conserved TCRs across sites and patients suggested distinct clones per lesion. Clonality differed among vitiligo lesions, with no unique dominant clone.

On this clone: The antigen remains undetermined.

No change in lesions over the prior 6 months defined stable disease. Only in-frame clones appear in the TCRdb table, and some are missing; sequencing was by immunoSEQ multiplex PCR. This table has 75,000 to 85,000 clones, 92% appearing once. The sequencing input was blood. This TCR was sampled from a male donor with vitiligo. The chain carries TRBV28 and TRBJ1-4, with 7 bases aligning to TRBD1. The CDR3 loop is CASSLYKGAPNEKLFF. As DNA, the CDR3 is TGTGCCAGCAGTTTATATAAGGGGGCTCCTAATGAAAAACTGTTTTTT.